This entry features one T cell receptor (beta chain) sequence. The antigen is undetermined. In TCRdb, the 5' RACE reads were re-called with MiXCR into one record per CDR3 protein. The sample records about 690,000 distinct CDR3 sequences, 5.5% to 6.5% being singletons. The CDR3 has 15 amino acids. V lost 2 bases and J 3 bases, leaving 10 bases between the germline ends. Germline V gene data show CDR1 as MNHNS and CDR2 as SASEGT. The sample belongs to a study of identical twins. Study-level points and caveats: Cord blood beta clonotypes present at high abundance carried fewer insertions; no such pattern appeared in memory repertoires.

This receptor was identified in a man aged 18 to 35 in good health. The chain couples TRBV6-1 to TRBJ1-4; weak D call: TRBD1 (6 bases). Sequenced: naive T cells sorted from blood. CDR3 in amino acids: CASSELGAANEKLFF. CDR3 bases: TGTGCCAGCAGTGAACTGGGGGCGGCTAATGAAAAACTGTTTTTT.